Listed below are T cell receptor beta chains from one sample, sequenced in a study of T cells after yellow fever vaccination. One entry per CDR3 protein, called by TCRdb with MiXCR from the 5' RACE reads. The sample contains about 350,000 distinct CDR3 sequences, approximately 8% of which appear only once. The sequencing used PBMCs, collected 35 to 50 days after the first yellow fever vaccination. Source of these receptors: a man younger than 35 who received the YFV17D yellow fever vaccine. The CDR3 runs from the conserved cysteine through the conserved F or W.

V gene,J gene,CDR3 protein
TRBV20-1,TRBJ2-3,CSARRPGRDFRHTQYF
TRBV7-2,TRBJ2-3,CASRASSTDTQYF
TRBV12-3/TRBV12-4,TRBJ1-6,CASSQQPEPLHF
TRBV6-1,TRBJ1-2,CASSLERGANYGYTF
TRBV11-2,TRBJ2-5,CASSFELGETQYF
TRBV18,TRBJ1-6,CASSPRDRNSPLHF
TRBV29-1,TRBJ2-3,CSVAPGAQGLTDTQYF
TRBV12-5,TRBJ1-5,CASGLATGASNQPQHF
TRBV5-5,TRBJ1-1,CASSLQPLTEAFF
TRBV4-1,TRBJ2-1,CASSQVASGGAWEQFF
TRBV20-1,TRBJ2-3,CSAREAGGYTDTQYF
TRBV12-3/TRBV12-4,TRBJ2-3,CASGPSGETPDTQYF
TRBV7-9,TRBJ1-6,CASSSSGLHHNSPLHF
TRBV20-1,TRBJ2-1,CSASQGALSGNEQFF
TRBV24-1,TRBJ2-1,CATSDSPSLWTQFF
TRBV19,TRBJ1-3,CASSMNSRSGNTIYF
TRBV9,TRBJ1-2,CASTADDYGYTF
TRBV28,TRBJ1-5,CASSLWGAQPQHF
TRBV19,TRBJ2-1,CASSLKGGGYNEQFF
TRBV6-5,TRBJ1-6,CASTFLWGNNSPLHF
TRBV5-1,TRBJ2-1,CASHTTGGENEQFF
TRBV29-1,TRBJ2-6,CSVGQGSSGANVLTF
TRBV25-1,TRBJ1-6,CASSDTGSSPLHF
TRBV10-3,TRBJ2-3,CAIRERSLDTQYF
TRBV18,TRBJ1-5,CASSPSQGQPQHF
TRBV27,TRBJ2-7,CASSFRELGEQYF